This entry lists 28 T cell receptor beta chains sequenced from one sample in a study of cytomegalovirus exposure and HLA in healthy donors. The PCR contained 60 Vbeta and 13 Jbeta primers. TCRdb's copy holds only in-frame clones and misses some; the assay was immunoSEQ multiplex PCR. The sample carries fewer than 150,000 clones, around 77% recorded once. The sample was PBMCs. These receptors all stem from a woman between 50 and 59 years old in good health and CMV-seronegative.

V gene TRBV4-2 combines with J gene TRBJ2-1; 13 bases agree with TRBD2. The junction had 7 bases not matched to a gene; V was cut back by 4 bases and J by 7 bases. CDR3 length: 16 residues. The V gene's germline CDR1 is LGHNA and CDR2 YNFKEQ. CDR3 region: CASSRTGLAGRNEQFF. The CDR3 nucleotides are TGTGCCAGCAGCCGGACGGGACTAGCGGGGAGAAATGAGCAGTTCTTC.

The chain combines TRBV5-4 with TRBJ2-1; D uncertain. The V gene's germline CDR1 is SGHNT and CDR2 YYREEE (reference sequence). V was shortened by 0 bases and J by 4 bases, with 5 bases between the two germline ends. The CDR3 is 13 amino acids. This CDR3 is CASSLDRYNEQFF. The DNA for the CDR3 is TGTGCCAGCAGCTTGGACAGATACAATGAGCAGTTCTTC.

This clone was counted ten times or more. The genes are TRBV6-1 and TRBJ1-5; no firm D call. CDR3 length: 14 residues. Germline V gene data show CDR1 as MNHNS and CDR2 as SASEGT. Trimming shortened V by 1 base and J by 8 bases, and 12 bases separated the two germline ends. The CDR3 sequence: CASSEGPEGEPQHF. CDR3 DNA sequence: TGTGCCAGCAGTGAAGGGCCAGAGGGAGAGCCCCAGCATTTT.

In its sample, this clone was seen a few times. The chain employs TRBV5-1 and TRBJ2-1, with 10 bases that match TRBD2. CDR1 is SGHRS, CDR2 YFSETQ, per germline. The CDR3 totals 18 residues. V was pared by 3 bases and J by 6 bases, with 15 bases of the junction left unmatched. CDR3 in amino acids: CASSWSAALAGGLNEQFF. In nucleotides, the CDR3 is TGCGCCAGCAGCTGGTCAGCAGCCTTAGCGGGGGGCCTCAATGAGCAGTTCTTC. The complete variable domain, with remaining parts taken from reference TRBV5-1 and TRBJ2-1, reads KAGVTQTPRYLIKTRGQQVTLSCSPISGHRSVSWYQQTPGQGLQFLFEYFSETQRNKGNFPGRFSGRQFSNSRSEMNVSTLELGDSALYLCASSWSAALAGGLNEQFFGPGTRLTVL.

This chain connects TRBV18 to TRBJ1-4; D is perhaps TRBD1 (5 bases). Trimming shortened V by 4 bases and J by 8 bases, and 17 bases separated the two germline ends. CDR1 is KGHSH and CDR2 is LQKENI in the germline V gene. The CDR3 spans 15 residues. This CDR3 reads CASSLRGGAEEKLFF. DNA for the CDR3: TGTGCCAGCTCACTCCGGGGAGGGGCTGAAGAAAAACTGTTTTTT. Combining the CDR3 with reference TRBV18 and TRBJ1-4 gives the whole variable domain NAGVMQNPRHLVRRRGQEARLRCSPMKGHSHVYWYRQLPEEGLKFMVYLQKENIIDESGMPKERFSAEFPKEGPSILRIQQVVRGDSAAYFCASSLRGGAEEKLFFGSGTQLSVL.

The chain joins TRBV19 to TRBJ1-1; D is uncertain. Germline V gene data show CDR1 as LNHDA and CDR2 as SQIVND (reference sequence). This CDR3 has 13 residues. Deletions cut 1 base from V and 0 bases from J, with 3 bases between. The DNA of the CDR3 is TGTGCCAGTAGTATAGGAGTGAACACTGAAGCTTTCTTT. Protein: CASSIGVNTEAFF.

As for this clone: In the same sample, other DNA sequences code for this CDR3. The genes are TRBV6-6 and TRBJ1-6, with D tentatively TRBD1 (6 bases). V shed 0 bases and J shed 8 bases, with 14 bases lying between them. The CDR3 loop spans 16 amino acids. The germline V gene has CDR1 MNHNY and CDR2 SVGAGI (reference sequence). The CDR3 DNA sequence: TGTGCCAGCAGTTACTCCCCTCCGGGGGGCTATTCACCCCTCCACTTT. Amino acids: CASSYSPPGGYSPLHF.

The sample holds one count of this clone. This chain connects TRBV6-6 to TRBJ2-2; possible D gene TRBD2, 5 bases. Germline V lookup: CDR1 MNHNY, CDR2 SVGAGI (reference sequence). The CDR3 is 15 amino acids. Trimming left V 10 bases short and J 1 base short, with 16 bases between. The CDR3 DNA is TGTGCCACCGGTCGGGGAAACTTGAACACCGGGGAGCTGTTTTTT. It translates to CATGRGNLNTGELFF.

The rearrangement uses TRBV7-2 and TRBJ2-3, with D tentatively TRBD1 (5 bases). Per germline, CDR1 SGHTA and CDR2 FQGNSA. Deletions cut 3 bases from V and 5 bases from J, with 6 bases between. The CDR3 runs to 12 residues. CDR3 sequence reads: CASSFDRDTQYF. Written as DNA, the CDR3 is TGTGCCAGCAGCTTCGACAGAGATACGCAGTATTTT.

The chain combines TRBV9 with TRBJ1-5; D remains ambiguous. The CDR3 has 15 amino acids. CDR1 SGDLS and CDR2 YYNGEE come from the germline V gene. Trimming removed 2 bases at V and 0 bases at J, with 9 bases between. CDR3 nucleotides: TGTGCCAGCAGCGTCGAGCCTTATAGCAATCAGCCCCAGCATTTT. Its protein is CASSVEPYSNQPQHF. The full variable domain, with the rest looked up from reference TRBV9 and TRBJ1-5, is DSGVTQTPKHLITATGQRVTLRCSPRSGDLSVYWYQQSLDQGLQFLIQYYNGEERAKGNILERFSAQQFPDLHSELNLSSLELGDSALYFCASSVEPYSNQPQHFGDGTRLSIL.

This chain links TRBV28 with TRBJ1-4, with TRBD1 identical over 11 bases. The CDR3 is 15 residues long. Trimming removed 5 bases from V and 7 bases from J; junction bases left unmatched: 6. Germline CDR1 and CDR2: MDHEN and SYDVKM. CDR3 nucleotide sequence: TGTGCCAGCAGTCTCGGACAGGGGGCGGCTGAAAAACTGTTTTTT. Amino acids: CASSLGQGAAEKLFF. The whole variable domain, remainder taken from reference TRBV28 and TRBJ1-4, is DVKVTQSSRYLVKRTGEKVFLECVQDMDHENMFWYRQDPGLGLRLIYFSYDVKMKEKGDIPEGYSVSREKKERFSLILESASTNQTSMYLCASSLGQGAAEKLFFGSGTQLSVL.

V usage is TRBV10-3 and J usage is TRBJ2-2; 10 bases line up with TRBD1. Germline V gene data show CDR1 as ENHRY and CDR2 as SYGVKD. CDR3 length: 17 amino acids. With V trimmed by 10 bases and J by 5 bases, 16 bases remained unmatched. The CDR3 sequence is CATSPGTGVMGTGELFF. The CDR3 DNA reads as TGTGCCACAAGTCCCGGGACAGGGGTGATGGGGACCGGGGAGCTGTTTTTT.

The rearrangement joins TRBV11-1 to TRBJ1-2; maybe TRBD1 (6 bases). With 5 bases removed from V and 0 bases from J, the gap between germline ends came to 10 bases. Germline loops: CDR1 SGHAT, CDR2 FQDESV (reference sequence). This CDR3 contains 14 residues. The DNA of the CDR3 is TGTGCCAGCAGCCCGGGGACAACTAACTATGGCTACACCTTC. Its translation is CASSPGTTNYGYTF.

The chain has TRBV11-3 and TRBJ2-5; TRBD1 matches 7 bases. Germline CDR1 is SGHNT and CDR2 is YENEEA. The CDR3 runs to 15 residues. V gave up 3 bases and J gave up 2 bases; unmatched junction bases: 6. The CDR3 loop reads CASSFRGQAQETQYF. The CDR3 DNA reads as TGTGCCAGCAGCTTTCGTGGACAGGCACAAGAGACCCAGTACTTC.

The rearrangement uses TRBV21-1 and TRBJ1-6; the D call of TRBD1 is as the table states it, not checked on the DNA. TRBV21-1 is recorded as a pseudogene. The CDR3 contains 15 residues. CDR3 in DNA: TGTGCCAGCAGCGACAGTGGCTCCTATAATTCACCCCTCCACTTT. Protein sequence: CASSDSGSYNSPLHF.

As to this clone: Different DNA sequences within this sample yield the same CDR3. This chain joins TRBV4-1 and TRBJ1-2; D gene ambiguous. The CDR3 is 14 residues long. Deletions cut 0 bases from V and 2 bases from J, with 7 bases between. The germline CDR1 and CDR2 sequences are MGHRA and YSYEKL. The CDR3 DNA reads as TGCGCCAGCAGCCAAGATTCGGGAAACTATGGCTACACCTTC. Amino acids: CASSQDSGNYGYTF.

This rearrangement joins TRBV7-2 to TRBJ1-6, with D unclear. CDR1 SGHTA and CDR2 FQGNSA come from the germline V gene. The germline V and J ends were trimmed by 4 bases and 7 bases, with 11 bases remaining between them. This CDR3 is 14 amino acids long. The CDR3 DNA reads as TGTGCCAGCAGCTCGGGTGAAAAGAATTCACCCCTCCACTTT. Protein sequence: CASSSGEKNSPLHF.

This chain uses TRBV4-1 with TRBJ2-3, with TRBD2 as a possible D gene (6 bases). Trimming shortened V by 4 bases and J by 6 bases, and 14 bases separated the two germline ends. CDR3 length: 14 amino acids. The V gene's germline CDR1 is MGHRA and CDR2 YSYEKL. CDR3 DNA sequence: TGCGCCAGCAGCCCCTGGGGGGTCTTGGATACGCAGTATTTT. This gives the protein CASSPWGVLDTQYF.

V and J are TRBV2 and TRBJ1-2; perhaps TRBD1 as D (5 bases). V lost 5 bases and J lost 0, with 13 bases in between. Germline V gives CDR1 SNHLY, CDR2 FYNNEI. This CDR3 is 15 amino acids long. CDR3 loop: CASSKGHLSNYGYTF. CDR3 in DNA: TGTGCCAGCAGTAAAGGACACCTCTCTAACTATGGCTACACCTTC.

The rearrangement links TRBV27 to TRBJ2-2, with D perhaps TRBD1 (6 bases). V was clipped by 3 bases and J by 6 bases, with 8 bases between them. Germline lookup yields CDR1 MNHEY and CDR2 SMNVEV (reference sequence). CDR3 length equals 13 residues. The DNA of the CDR3 is TGTGCCAGCAGTTTTACAGGGTCCGGGGAGCTGTTTTTT. Translated: CASSFTGSGELFF.

CDR3 sequence reads: CASSTPGQGGRTEAFF. CDR3 coding DNA: TGTGCCAGCAGCACTCCGGGACAGGGTGGTCGAACTGAAGCTTTCTTT. The rearrangement joins TRBV4-2 to TRBJ1-1, with TRBD1 identical over 9 bases. The CDR3 covers 16 residues. The germline V gene has CDR1 LGHNA and CDR2 YNFKEQ. The ends lost 5 bases at V and 5 bases at J; junction bases unmatched: 12.

This chain connects TRBV5-6 to TRBJ2-7; 8 bases map to TRBD1. The germline V gene has CDR1 SGHDT and CDR2 YYEEEE. The CDR3 covers 17 residues. Trimming at V came to 4 bases and at J to 4 bases, leaving 16 bases not matched to a gene. The CDR3: CASSPRFSGTGRYEQYF. CDR3 DNA: TGTGCCAGCAGCCCGCGATTTTCCGGGACAGGTAGATACGAGCAGTACTTC.

The rearrangement links TRBV2 to TRBJ2-3; 7 bases line up with TRBD1. CDR3 size: 15 residues. V shed 6 bases, J shed 2 bases, and the junction held 8 bases outside the gene matches. Germline V CDR1 and CDR2: SNHLY, FYNNEI. CDR3 residues: CASRPTGVDTDTQYF. The CDR3 DNA sequence: TGTGCCAGCAGGCCCACAGGGGTCGACACAGATACGCAGTATTTT.

In its sample, this clone was seen a few times. CDR3 bases: TGTGCCAGCAGTGGGACTCGGACAGGTCCGAACACTGAAGCTTTCTTT. It codes for CASSGTRTGPNTEAFF. The chain has TRBV6-1 and TRBJ1-1; 7 bases agree with TRBD1. The CDR3 length is 16 residues. Germline CDR1 and CDR2: MNHNS and SASEGT. With V trimmed by 4 bases and J by 1 base, 9 bases remained unmatched.

The chain is built from TRBV9 and TRBJ1-2; TRBD1 matches at 8 bases. This CDR3 has 15 amino acids. Germline V gene data show CDR1 as SGDLS and CDR2 as YYNGEE. The V segment lost 5 bases and the J segment 4 bases; nucleotides outside the gene matches: 10. The CDR3 loop reads CASRSTGGLIYGYTF. The CDR3 DNA is TGTGCCAGCAGAAGCACAGGGGGGCTGATCTATGGCTACACCTTC. Using reference TRBV9 and TRBJ1-2 for the parts outside the CDR3, the full variable domain is DSGVTQTPKHLITATGQRVTLRCSPRSGDLSVYWYQQSLDQGLQFLIQYYNGEERAKGNILERFSAQQFPDLHSELNLSSLELGDSALYFCASRSTGGLIYGYTFGSGTRLTVV.

The chain couples TRBV5-1 to TRBJ2-5; 12 nucleotides match TRBD2. The germline gives CDR1 SGHRS, CDR2 YFSETQ. J gave up 4 bases and V 3 bases, and 7 bases lay outside the gene matches. The CDR3 sequence is 16 residues long. For the CDR3, the DNA is TGCGCCAGCAGCTGGACTCTAGCGGGGGGGGCAGAGACCCAGTACTTC. The encoded protein is CASSWTLAGGAETQYF.

This clone was seen just once. This CDR3 is CASSISGTGHNEQFF. The CDR3 DNA sequence: TGTGCCAGCAGCATATCCGGGACAGGTCACAATGAGCAGTTCTTC. V and J are TRBV11-2 and TRBJ2-1, with 8 bases identical to TRBD1. Germline trimming cut 5 bases from V and 5 bases from J; bases unmatched to any gene: 8. The length of the CDR3 is 15 residues. Germline V lookup: CDR1 SGHAT, CDR2 FQNNGV.

The genes are TRBV4-3 and TRBJ1-2; the match to TRBD1 covers 7 bases. The CDR3 totals 17 residues. V lost 5 bases, J lost 4 bases, and 16 bases stayed unmatched. The germline V gene has CDR1 LGHNA and CDR2 YSLEER. As DNA, the CDR3 is TGCGCCAGCAGCTTAAGTCCAGTAGGGACAGACTTCTATGGCTACACCTTC. Protein product: CASSLSPVGTDFYGYTF.